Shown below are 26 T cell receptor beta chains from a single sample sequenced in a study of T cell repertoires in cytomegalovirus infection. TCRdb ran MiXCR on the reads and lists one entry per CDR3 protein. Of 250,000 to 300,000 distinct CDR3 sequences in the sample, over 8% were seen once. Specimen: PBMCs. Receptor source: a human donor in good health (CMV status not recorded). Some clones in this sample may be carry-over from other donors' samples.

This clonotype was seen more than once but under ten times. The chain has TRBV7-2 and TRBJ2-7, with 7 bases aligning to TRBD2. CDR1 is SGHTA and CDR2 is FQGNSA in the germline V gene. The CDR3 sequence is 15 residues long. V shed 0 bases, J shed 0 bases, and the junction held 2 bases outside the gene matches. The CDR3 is CASSLASGGSYEQYF. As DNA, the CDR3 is TGTGCCAGCAGCTTAGCCTCGGGGGGCTCCTACGAGCAGTACTTC.

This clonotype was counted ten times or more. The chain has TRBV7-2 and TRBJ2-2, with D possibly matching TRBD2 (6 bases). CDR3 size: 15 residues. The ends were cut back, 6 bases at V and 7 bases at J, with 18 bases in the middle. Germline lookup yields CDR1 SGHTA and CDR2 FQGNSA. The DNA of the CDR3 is TGTGCCAGCAGGGCGGGATCCCTTTTGGACGGGGAGCTGTTTTTT. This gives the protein CASRAGSLLDGELFF.

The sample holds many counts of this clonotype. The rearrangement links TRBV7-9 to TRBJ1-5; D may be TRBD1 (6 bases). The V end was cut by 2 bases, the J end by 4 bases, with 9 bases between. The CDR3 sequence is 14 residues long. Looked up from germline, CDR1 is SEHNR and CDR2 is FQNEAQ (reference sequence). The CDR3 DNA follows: TGTGCCAGCAGCTTAAACGGACAGAATCAGCCCCAGCATTTT. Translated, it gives CASSLNGQNQPQHF.

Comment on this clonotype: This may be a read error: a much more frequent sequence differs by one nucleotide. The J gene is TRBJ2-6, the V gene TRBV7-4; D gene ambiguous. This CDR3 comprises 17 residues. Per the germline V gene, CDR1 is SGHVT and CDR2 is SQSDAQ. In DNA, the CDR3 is TGTGCCAGCAGCTTCCCCTTATCCAGCTCTGGGACCAACGTCCTGACTTTC. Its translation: CASSFPLSSSGTNVLTF.

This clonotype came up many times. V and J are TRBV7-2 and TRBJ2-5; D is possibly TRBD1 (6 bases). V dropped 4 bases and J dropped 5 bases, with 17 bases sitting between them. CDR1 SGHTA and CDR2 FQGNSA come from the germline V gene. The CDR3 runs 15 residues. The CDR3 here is CASSSRSGVWETQYF. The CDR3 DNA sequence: TGTGCCAGCAGCTCCCGTTCAGGGGTTTGGGAGACCCAGTACTTC.

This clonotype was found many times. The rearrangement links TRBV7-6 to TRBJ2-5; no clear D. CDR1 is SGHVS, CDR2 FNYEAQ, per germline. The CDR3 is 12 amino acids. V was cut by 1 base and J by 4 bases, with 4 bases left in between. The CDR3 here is CASSLVAETQYF. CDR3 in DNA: TGTGCCAGCAGCTTAGTAGCAGAGACCCAGTACTTC.

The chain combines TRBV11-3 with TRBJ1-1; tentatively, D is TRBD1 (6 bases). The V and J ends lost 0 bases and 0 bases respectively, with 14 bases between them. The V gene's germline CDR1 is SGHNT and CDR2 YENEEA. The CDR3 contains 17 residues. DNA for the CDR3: TGTGCCAGCAGCTTAGAATTCAGGGGTAGGGTGAACACTGAAGCTTTCTTT. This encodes CASSLEFRGRVNTEAFF.

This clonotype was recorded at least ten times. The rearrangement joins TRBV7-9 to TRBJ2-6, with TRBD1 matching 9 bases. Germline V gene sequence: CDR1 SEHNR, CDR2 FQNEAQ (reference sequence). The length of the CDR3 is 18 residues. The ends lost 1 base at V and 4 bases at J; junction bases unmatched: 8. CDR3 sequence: CASSLEGTGLTGANVLTF. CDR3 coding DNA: TGTGCCAGCAGCTTAGAAGGGACAGGGTTGACCGGGGCCAACGTCCTGACTTTC.

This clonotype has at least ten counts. This chain's CDR3 is CASSLGLGETQYF. The CDR3 coding sequence is TGTGCCAGCAGCTTAGGACTCGGGGAGACCCAGTACTTC. This rearrangement joins TRBV7-2 to TRBJ2-5; D gene uncertain. The ends were cut back, 1 base at V and 5 bases at J, with 8 bases in the middle. From germline, CDR1 is SGHTA and CDR2 FQGNSA. The CDR3 runs 13 residues.

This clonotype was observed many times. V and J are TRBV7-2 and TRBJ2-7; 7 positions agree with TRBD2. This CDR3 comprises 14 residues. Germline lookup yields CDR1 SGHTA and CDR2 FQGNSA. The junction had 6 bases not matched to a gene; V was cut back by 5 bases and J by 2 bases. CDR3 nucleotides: TGTGCCAGCAGCCTAAGGACTAGTCCCTACGAGCAGTACTTC. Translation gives CASSLRTSPYEQYF.

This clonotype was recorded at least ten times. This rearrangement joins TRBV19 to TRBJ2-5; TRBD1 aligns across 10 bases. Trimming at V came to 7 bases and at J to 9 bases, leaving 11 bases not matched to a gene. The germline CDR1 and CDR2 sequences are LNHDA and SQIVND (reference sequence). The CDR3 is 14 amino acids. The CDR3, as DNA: TGTGCCAGTACCTTGACAGGGGGCGCGGGTCCCCAGTACTTC. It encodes CASTLTGGAGPQYF.

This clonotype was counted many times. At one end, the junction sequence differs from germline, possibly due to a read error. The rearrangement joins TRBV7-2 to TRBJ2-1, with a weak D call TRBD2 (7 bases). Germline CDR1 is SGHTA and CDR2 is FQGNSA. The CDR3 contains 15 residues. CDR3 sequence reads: CASSLARGSGGGGVF. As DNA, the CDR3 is TGTGCCAGCAGCTTAGCAAGAGGGAGCGGAGGGGGAGGGGTCTTC.

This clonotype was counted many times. Written as DNA, the CDR3 is TGTGCCAGCAGCTTGAGGGTAGGGAACACTGAAGCTTTCTTT. Residues: CASSLRVGNTEAFF. The V and J genes are TRBV7-2 and TRBJ1-1; D ambiguous. Trimming pared 3 bases from V and 1 base from J, leaving 9 bases between. The CDR3 consists of 14 residues. Per the germline V gene, CDR1 is SGHTA and CDR2 is FQGNSA.

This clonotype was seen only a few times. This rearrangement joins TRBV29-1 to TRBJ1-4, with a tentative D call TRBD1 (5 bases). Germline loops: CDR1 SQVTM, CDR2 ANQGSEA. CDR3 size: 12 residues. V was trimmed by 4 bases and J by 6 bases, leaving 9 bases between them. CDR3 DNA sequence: TGCAGCGTTGGACAGTTTCATGAAAAACTGTTTTTT. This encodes CSVGQFHEKLFF.

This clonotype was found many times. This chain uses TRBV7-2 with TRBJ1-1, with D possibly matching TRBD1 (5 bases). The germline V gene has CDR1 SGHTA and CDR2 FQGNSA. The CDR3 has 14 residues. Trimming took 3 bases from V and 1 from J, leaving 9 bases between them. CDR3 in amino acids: CASSLMRGNTEAFF. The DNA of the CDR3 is TGTGCCAGCAGCTTGATGAGGGGGAACACTGAAGCTTTCTTT. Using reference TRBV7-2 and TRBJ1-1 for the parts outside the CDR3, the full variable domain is GAGVSQSPSNKVTEKGKDVELRCDPISGHTALYWYRQSLGQGLEFLIYFQGNSAPDKSGLPSDRFSAERTGGSVSTLTIQRTQQEDSAVYLCASSLMRGNTEAFFGQGTRLTVV.

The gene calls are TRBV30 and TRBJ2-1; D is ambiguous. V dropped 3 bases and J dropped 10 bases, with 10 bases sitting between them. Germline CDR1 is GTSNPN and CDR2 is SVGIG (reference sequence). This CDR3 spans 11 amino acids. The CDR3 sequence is CAWRQQWEQFF. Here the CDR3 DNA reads TGTGCCTGGAGACAACAATGGGAGCAGTTCTTC.

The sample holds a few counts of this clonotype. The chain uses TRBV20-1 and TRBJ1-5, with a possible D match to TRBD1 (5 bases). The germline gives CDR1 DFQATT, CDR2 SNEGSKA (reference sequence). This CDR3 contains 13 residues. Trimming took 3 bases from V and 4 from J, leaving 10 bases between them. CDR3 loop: CSASRGRNQPQHF. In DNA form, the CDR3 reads TGCAGTGCTAGTAGGGGCCGGAATCAGCCCCAGCATTTT.

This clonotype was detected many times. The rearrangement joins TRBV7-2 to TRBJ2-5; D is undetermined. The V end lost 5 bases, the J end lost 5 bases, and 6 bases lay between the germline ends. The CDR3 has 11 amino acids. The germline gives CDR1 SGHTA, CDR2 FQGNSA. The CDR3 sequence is CASSKRETQYF. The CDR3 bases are TGTGCCAGCAGCAAGAGGGAGACCCAGTACTTC. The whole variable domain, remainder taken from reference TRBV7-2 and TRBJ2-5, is GAGVSQSPSNKVTEKGKDVELRCDPISGHTALYWYRQSLGQGLEFLIYFQGNSAPDKSGLPSDRFSAERTGGSVSTLTIQRTQQEDSAVYLCASSKRETQYFGPGTRLLVL.

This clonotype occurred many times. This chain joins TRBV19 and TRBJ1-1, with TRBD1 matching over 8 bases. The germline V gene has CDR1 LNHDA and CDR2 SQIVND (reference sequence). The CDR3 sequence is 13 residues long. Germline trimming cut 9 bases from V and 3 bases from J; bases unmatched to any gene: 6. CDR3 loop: CASLDRDHTEAFF. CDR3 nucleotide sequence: TGTGCCAGCCTGGACAGGGACCACACTGAAGCTTTCTTT.

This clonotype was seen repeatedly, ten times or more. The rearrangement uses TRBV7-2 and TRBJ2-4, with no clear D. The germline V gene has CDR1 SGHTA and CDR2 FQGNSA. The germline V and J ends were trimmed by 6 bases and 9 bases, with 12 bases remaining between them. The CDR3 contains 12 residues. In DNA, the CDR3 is TGTGCCAGCAGTTCCAGGTCGGGCATTCAGTACTTC. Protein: CASSSRSGIQYF.

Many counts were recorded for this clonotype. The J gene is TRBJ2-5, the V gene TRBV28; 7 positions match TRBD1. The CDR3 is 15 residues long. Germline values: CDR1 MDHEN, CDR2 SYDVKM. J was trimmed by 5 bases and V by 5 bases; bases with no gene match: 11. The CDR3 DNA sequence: TGTGCCAGCAGTCCCGGGACAGCGCCCTCGGAGACCCAGTACTTC. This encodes CASSPGTAPSETQYF.

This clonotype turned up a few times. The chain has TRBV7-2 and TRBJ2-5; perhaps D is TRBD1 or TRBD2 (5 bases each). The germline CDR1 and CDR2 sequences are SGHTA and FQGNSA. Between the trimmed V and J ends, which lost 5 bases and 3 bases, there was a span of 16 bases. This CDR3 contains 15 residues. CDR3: CASSRGPEPKETQYF. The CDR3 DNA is TGTGCCAGCAGCAGGGGACCGGAACCGAAAGAGACCCAGTACTTC.

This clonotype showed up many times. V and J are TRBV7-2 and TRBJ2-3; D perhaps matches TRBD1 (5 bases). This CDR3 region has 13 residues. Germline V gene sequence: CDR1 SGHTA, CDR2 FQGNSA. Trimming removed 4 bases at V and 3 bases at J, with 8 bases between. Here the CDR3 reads CASSSRQTDTQYF. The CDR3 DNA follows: TGTGCCAGCAGCTCGCGACAGACAGATACGCAGTATTTT. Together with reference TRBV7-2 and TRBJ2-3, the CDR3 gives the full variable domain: GAGVSQSPSNKVTEKGKDVELRCDPISGHTALYWYRQSLGQGLEFLIYFQGNSAPDKSGLPSDRFSAERTGGSVSTLTIQRTQQEDSAVYLCASSSRQTDTQYFGPGTRLTVL.

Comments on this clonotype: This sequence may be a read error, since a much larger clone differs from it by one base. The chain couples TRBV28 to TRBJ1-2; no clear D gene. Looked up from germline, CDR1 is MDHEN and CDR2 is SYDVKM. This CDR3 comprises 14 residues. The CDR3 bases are TGTGCCTGCAGCCCGACGGGCCGAAACTATGGCTACACCTTC. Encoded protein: CACSPTGRNYGYTF.

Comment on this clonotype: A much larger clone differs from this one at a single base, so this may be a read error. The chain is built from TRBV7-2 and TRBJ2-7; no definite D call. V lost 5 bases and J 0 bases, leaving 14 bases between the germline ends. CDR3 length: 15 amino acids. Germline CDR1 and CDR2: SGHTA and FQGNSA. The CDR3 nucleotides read TGTGCCAGCAGCCCTCTAGTGGTCAGCTCCTACGAGCAGTACTTC. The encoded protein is CASSPLVVSSYEQYF. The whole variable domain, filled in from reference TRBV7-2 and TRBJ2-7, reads GAGVSQSPSNKVTEKGKDVELRCDPISGHTALYWYRQSLGQGLEFLIYFQGNSAPDKSGLPSDRFSAERTGGSVSTLTIQRTQQEDSAVYLCASSPLVVSSYEQYFGPGTRLTVT.

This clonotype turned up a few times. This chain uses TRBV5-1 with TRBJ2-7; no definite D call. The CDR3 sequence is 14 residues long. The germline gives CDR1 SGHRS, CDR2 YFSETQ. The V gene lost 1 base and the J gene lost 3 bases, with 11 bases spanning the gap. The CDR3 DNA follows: TGCGCCAGCAGCTTGAGCCAGGCAAGCTACGAGCAGTACTTC. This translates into CASSLSQASYEQYF. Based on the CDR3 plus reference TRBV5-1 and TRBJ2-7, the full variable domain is KAGVTQTPRYLIKTRGQQVTLSCSPISGHRSVSWYQQTPGQGLQFLFEYFSETQRNKGNFPGRFSGRQFSNSRSEMNVSTLELGDSALYLCASSLSQASYEQYFGPGTRLTVT.